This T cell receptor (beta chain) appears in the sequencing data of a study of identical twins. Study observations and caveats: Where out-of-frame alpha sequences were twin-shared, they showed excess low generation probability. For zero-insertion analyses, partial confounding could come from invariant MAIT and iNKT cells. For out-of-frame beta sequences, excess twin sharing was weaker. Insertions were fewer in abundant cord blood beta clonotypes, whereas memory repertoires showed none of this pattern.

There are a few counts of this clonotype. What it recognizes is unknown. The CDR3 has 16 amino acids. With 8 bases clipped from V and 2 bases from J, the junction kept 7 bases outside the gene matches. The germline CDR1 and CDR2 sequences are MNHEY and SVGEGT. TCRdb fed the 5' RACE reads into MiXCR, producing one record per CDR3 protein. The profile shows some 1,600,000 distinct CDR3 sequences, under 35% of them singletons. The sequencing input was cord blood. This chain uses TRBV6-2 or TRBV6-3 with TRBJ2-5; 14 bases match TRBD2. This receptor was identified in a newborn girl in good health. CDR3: CASGTSGRMGQETQYF. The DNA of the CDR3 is TGTGCCAGCGGGACTAGCGGGAGAATGGGTCAAGAGACCCAGTACTTC.